A selection of T cell receptor beta chains follows, all from one sample in a study of Tregs in tolerant kidney transplant recipients. Repertoires were generated with immunoSEQ multiplex PCR, while TCRdb's copy carries only in-frame clones and drops some. This sample carries fewer than 80,000 clones, 70% to 90% of them seen once, and the ten largest clones take roughly 0.4%. Sequencing used CD4+ T cells from blood, obtained before the transplant. Receptors originate from a human donor who received a combined kidney and bone marrow transplant. The CDR3 runs from the conserved cysteine through the conserved F or W.

j_call cdr3_length v_call cdr3_aa
TRBJ2-3 17 TRBV4-2 CASSQDLSRAHTDTQYF
TRBJ2-5 15 TRBV6-4 CASRVVGRGGETQYF
TRBJ2-1 13 TRBV2 CASRLAVYNEQFF
TRBJ1-5 15 TRBV19 CASSIRAGGDQPQHF
TRBJ2-7 14 TRBV19 CASSNGWEKTEQYF
TRBJ2-3 14 TRBV27 CASSLEGSGGTQYF
TRBJ2-2 14 TRBV11-2 CASSFSQNTGELFF
TRBJ1-2 14 TRBV19 CASSSSTGIAGYTF
TRBJ2-7 15 TRBV9 CASSAQLAGQNEQYF
TRBJ2-3 15 TRBV6-1 CASSEPLADTDTQYF
TRBJ2-5 18 TRBV7-2 CASSLAGGTSGAQETQYF
TRBJ1-5 13 TRBV19 CASSTQVGGSQHF
TRBJ1-4 15 TRBV18 CASSPTGSYNEKLFF
TRBJ2-7 15 TRBV7-2 CASSLGPGLAGRNYF
TRBJ2-1 15 TRBV18 CASSPLRDIYNEQFF
TRBJ2-7 15 TRBV9 CASSVGEGVTREQYF
TRBJ1-2 15 TRBV2 CASSAQSLVNYGYTF
TRBJ2-3 13 TRBV6-4 CASSRDFTDTQYF
TRBJ1-5 15 TRBV19 CASSKGTGGNQPQHF
TRBJ2-5 14 TRBV7-9 CASSLELSVATQYF
TRBJ2-3 13 TRBV5-1 CASRGQGTDTQYF
TRBJ2-1 17 TRBV11-2 CASTRGRGGVSYNEQFF
TRBJ2-5 13 TRBV5-1 CASSLWEEETQYF
TRBJ2-3 17 TRBV28 CASSFYSAGASTDTQYF
TRBJ2-1 19 TRBV5-8 CASSHARGLGWISYNEQFF
TRBJ2-7 14 TRBV28 CASSSLGGRGEQYF
TRBJ1-2 16 TRBV5-1 CASSLAAGQGNYGYTF